This T cell receptor (beta chain) appears in the sequencing data of a study of a mutant IDH1 vaccine in newly diagnosed glioma. Time point defined: week 47, end of study. Topical imiquimod accompanied each vaccine dose, which consisted of 300 ug of mutant IDH1 20-mer peptide. A note on this clone: The antigen is not known.

TCRdb's copy holds only in-frame clones and misses some; the assay was immunoSEQ multiplex PCR. The profile shows under 45,000 clones, roughly 82% of them singletons. The germline V gene has CDR1 LGHNA and CDR2 YSLEER. CDR3 length: 19 residues. With V trimmed by 0 bases and J by 0 bases, 7 bases remained unmatched. This rearrangement joins TRBV4-3 to TRBJ2-6; 8 nucleotides agree with TRBD2. The source is a man aged 18 to 35 with glioma. Some clones in this sample may be carry-over from other donors' samples. This sample comprised PBMCs, obtained from a glioma patient whose treatment included an IDH1 peptide vaccine. The CDR3 DNA reads TGCGCCAGCAGCCAAGAGCGGCTAGCGGGCATCTCTGGGGCCAACGTCCTGACTTTC. It specifies CASSQERLAGISGANVLTF.